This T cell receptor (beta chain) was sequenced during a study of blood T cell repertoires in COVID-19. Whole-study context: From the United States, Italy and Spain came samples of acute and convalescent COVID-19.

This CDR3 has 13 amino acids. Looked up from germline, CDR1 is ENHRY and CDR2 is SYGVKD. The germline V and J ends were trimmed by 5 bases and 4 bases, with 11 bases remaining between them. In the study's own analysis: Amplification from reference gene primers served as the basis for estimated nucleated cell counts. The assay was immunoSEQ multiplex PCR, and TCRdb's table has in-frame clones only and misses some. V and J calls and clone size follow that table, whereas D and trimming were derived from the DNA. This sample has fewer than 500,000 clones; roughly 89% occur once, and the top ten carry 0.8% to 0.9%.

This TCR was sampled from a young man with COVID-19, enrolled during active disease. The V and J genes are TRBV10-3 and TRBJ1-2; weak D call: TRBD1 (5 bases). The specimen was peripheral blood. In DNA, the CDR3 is TGTGCCATCAGTAAAGGGGCGAGCTATGGCTACACCTTC. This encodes CAISKGASYGYTF.